Listed below are T cell receptor beta chains from one sample, sequenced in a study of control samples from healthy donors and cancer patients. Using immunoSEQ multiplex PCR, the repertoire was profiled, and TCRdb retains in-frame clones only, with some absent. The sample lists around 120,000 clones; about 92% were seen once. Sequencing was performed on PBMCs. The receptors were sampled from a man aged 50 or older with head and neck cancer. CDR3s include the opening cysteine and the closing phenylalanine or tryptophan. A D gene is named only where the DNA matches it firmly. Size is omitted from some rows. Given values are once, few, many or a class for expanded clones.

v_gene: TRBV4-1
j_gene: TRBJ1-1
d_gene: TRBD1
abundance: .
CDR3aa: CASILNPGGNTEAFF
CDR3nt: TGCGCCAGCATCCTTAATCCAGGGGGCAACACTGAAGCTTTCTTT

v_gene: TRBV10-3
j_gene: TRBJ1-1
d_gene: .
abundance: .
CDR3aa: CAISEDSLNTEAFF
CDR3nt: TGTGCCATCAGTGAGGACAGCTTGAACACTGAAGCTTTCTTT

v_gene: TRBV4-1
j_gene: TRBJ2-5
d_gene: .
abundance: .
CDR3aa: CASSHQGFQETQYF
CDR3nt: TGCGCCAGCAGCCATCAGGGTTTCCAAGAGACCCAGTACTTC

v_gene: TRBV24-1
j_gene: TRBJ2-1
d_gene: .
abundance: .
CDR3aa: CATPTSYNEQFF
CDR3nt: TGTGCCACCCCCACCTCCTACAATGAGCAGTTCTTC

v_gene: TRBV7-9
j_gene: TRBJ2-1
d_gene: .
abundance: .
CDR3aa: CASSFPGTGRDNEQFF
CDR3nt: TGTGCCAGCAGCTTTCCGGGCACAGGGCGGGACAATGAGCAGTTCTTC

v_gene: TRBV20-1
j_gene: TRBJ1-1
d_gene: .
abundance: .
CDR3aa: CSASENTEAFF
CDR3nt: TGCAGTGCTAGTGAGAACACTGAAGCTTTCTTT

v_gene: TRBV7-7
j_gene: TRBJ2-5
d_gene: .
abundance: .
CDR3aa: CASSPRPGGGGTQYF
CDR3nt: TGTGCCAGCAGCCCTCGACCCGGCGGAGGGGGGACCCAGTACTTC

v_gene: TRBV15
j_gene: TRBJ1-1
d_gene: .
abundance: .
CDR3aa: CATSIPGGFTEAFF
CDR3nt: TGTGCCACCAGCATACCGGGGGGCTTCACTGAAGCTTTCTTT

v_gene: TRBV6-2/TRBV6-3
j_gene: TRBJ2-1
d_gene: .
abundance: .
CDR3aa: CASSYWAGQPDNEQFF
CDR3nt: TGTGCCAGCAGTTATTGGGCCGGACAGCCCGACAATGAGCAGTTCTTC

v_gene: TRBV25-1
j_gene: TRBJ2-7
d_gene: .
abundance: .
CDR3aa: CASSQGGSSYEQYF
CDR3nt: TGTGCCAGCTCTCAAGGGGGGAGCTCCTACGAGCAGTACTTC

v_gene: TRBV29-1
j_gene: TRBJ2-7
d_gene: .
abundance: .
CDR3aa: CSVRGDDYEQYF
CDR3nt: TGCAGCGTAAGGGGGGACGACTACGAGCAGTACTTC

v_gene: TRBV2
j_gene: TRBJ1-2
d_gene: .
abundance: few
CDR3aa: CASKPGTLYGYTF
CDR3nt: TGTGCCAGCAAACCCGGGACCCTCTATGGCTACACCTTC

v_gene: TRBV7-3
j_gene: TRBJ2-3
d_gene: TRBD1
abundance: .
CDR3aa: CASSLGQGTDTQYF
CDR3nt: TGTGCCAGCAGCTTAGGACAGGGCACAGATACGCAGTATTTT

v_gene: TRBV6-1
j_gene: TRBJ1-2
d_gene: .
abundance: .
CDR3aa: CASSDAGLGGYTF
CDR3nt: TGTGCCAGCAGTGATGCTGGCCTGGGAGGCTACACCTTC

v_gene: TRBV15
j_gene: TRBJ1-2
d_gene: .
abundance: .
CDR3aa: CATSRDPSYGYTF
CDR3nt: TGTGCCACCAGCAGAGATCCCAGCTATGGCTACACCTTC

v_gene: TRBV5-4
j_gene: TRBJ1-1
d_gene: .
abundance: .
CDR3aa: CASTNTDRRNTEAFF
CDR3nt: TGTGCCAGCACCAACACAGACAGGAGGAACACTGAAGCTTTCTTT

v_gene: TRBV19
j_gene: TRBJ1-2
d_gene: .
abundance: .
CDR3aa: CASTSSGTLYGYTF
CDR3nt: TGTGCCAGTACTTCGAGTGGGACACTCTATGGCTACACCTTC

v_gene: TRBV5-8
j_gene: TRBJ2-7
d_gene: .
abundance: .
CDR3aa: CASKGRGLNEQYF
CDR3nt: TGTGCCAGCAAGGGCAGGGGTTTGAACGAGCAGTACTTC

v_gene: TRBV6-2/TRBV6-3
j_gene: TRBJ2-2
d_gene: TRBD2
abundance: .
CDR3aa: CASSPSGGEAGELFF
CDR3nt: TGTGCCAGCAGCCCTAGCGGGGGGGAAGCCGGGGAGCTGTTTTTT

v_gene: TRBV7-9
j_gene: TRBJ1-1
d_gene: .
abundance: .
CDR3aa: CASSLERERNTEAFF
CDR3nt: TGTGCCAGCAGCTTAGAAAGGGAGAGGAACACTGAAGCTTTCTTT

v_gene: TRBV7-8
j_gene: TRBJ1-4
d_gene: .
abundance: .
CDR3aa: CASSLDPLRGEKLFF
CDR3nt: TGTGCCAGCAGCCTAGACCCACTAAGGGGTGAAAAACTGTTTTTT

v_gene: TRBV12-5
j_gene: TRBJ2-3
d_gene: .
abundance: .
CDR3aa: CASGPALRDTQYF
CDR3nt: TGTGCTAGTGGTCCGGCCCTAAGGGATACGCAGTATTTT

v_gene: TRBV2
j_gene: TRBJ2-7
d_gene: TRBD1
abundance: .
CDR3aa: CASSERTGAYEQYF
CDR3nt: TGTGCCAGCAGTGAACGGACAGGGGCCTACGAGCAGTACTTC

v_gene: TRBV4-2
j_gene: TRBJ1-2
d_gene: .
abundance: .
CDR3aa: CASSQEQGSLGGYTF
CDR3nt: TGTGCCAGCAGCCAAGAGCAGGGAAGTCTTGGAGGCTACACCTTC

v_gene: TRBV6-5
j_gene: TRBJ1-4
d_gene: .
abundance: .
CDR3aa: CATGGFSTNEKLFF
CDR3nt: TGTGCCACGGGAGGTTTTTCAACTAATGAAAAACTGTTTTTT

v_gene: TRBV7-2
j_gene: TRBJ2-1
d_gene: .
abundance: .
CDR3aa: CASSSYLRGEQFF
CDR3nt: TGTGCCAGCAGTTCCTACCTCCGAGGTGAGCAGTTCTTC

v_gene: TRBV30
j_gene: TRBJ2-1
d_gene: .
abundance: once
CDR3aa: CAWDRWGAYNEQFF
CDR3nt: TGTGCCTGGGATAGATGGGGGGCGTACAATGAGCAGTTCTTC

v_gene: TRBV10-3
j_gene: TRBJ2-3
d_gene: TRBD2
abundance: .
CDR3aa: CAISTASGGLGTDTQYF
CDR3nt: TGTGCCATCAGTACGGCTAGCGGGGGCCTCGGCACAGATACGCAGTATTTT

v_gene: TRBV4-2
j_gene: TRBJ1-4
d_gene: TRBD1
abundance: .
CDR3aa: CASSQEGTDMRLFF
CDR3nt: TGTGCCAGCAGCCAAGAAGGGACAGATATGCGACTGTTTTTT

v_gene: TRBV18
j_gene: TRBJ1-2
d_gene: TRBD1
abundance: .
CDR3aa: CASSRDQGVGYGYTF
CDR3nt: TGTGCCAGCTCACGGGATCAGGGGGTTGGCTATGGCTACACCTTC

v_gene: TRBV7-2
j_gene: TRBJ1-2
d_gene: TRBD1
abundance: .
CDR3aa: CASSLYIIGRQGAYGYTF
CDR3nt: TGTGCCAGCAGCTTATATATTATTGGTAGACAGGGGGCTTATGGCTACACCTTC

v_gene: TRBV14
j_gene: TRBJ1-1
d_gene: .
abundance: .
CDR3aa: CASSQVRQEEAFF
CDR3nt: TGTGCCAGCAGCCAAGTCCGACAGGAAGAAGCTTTCTTT

v_gene: TRBV20-1
j_gene: TRBJ2-3
d_gene: .
abundance: .
CDR3aa: CSASVDTQYF
CDR3nt: TGCAGTGCTAGTGTGGATACGCAGTATTTT

v_gene: TRBV9
j_gene: TRBJ2-2
d_gene: .
abundance: .
CDR3aa: CASSVEGRVTGELFF
CDR3nt: TGTGCCAGCAGCGTCGAAGGGCGGGTCACCGGGGAGCTGTTTTTT

v_gene: TRBV5-4
j_gene: TRBJ2-7
d_gene: TRBD2
abundance: .
CDR3aa: CASSLVWGGSRGEQYF
CDR3nt: TGTGCCAGCAGCTTGGTATGGGGGGGGAGTCGGGGCGAGCAGTACTTC